One and the same sample provided the 6 T cell receptor beta chains below, sequenced in a study of beta chain features in type 1 diabetes. General study results and limits: Researchers report that Type 1 diabetes patients had moderately but significantly shorter TCRB CDR3s across all four CD4+ subsets.

These receptors have no identified antigens. The whole isolated RNA underwent reverse transcription, so sequencing captured expressed TCRB transcripts. TCRdb keeps only in-frame clones here, not all; method: immunoSEQ multiplex PCR. This table holds about 240,000 clones, over 11% found once. The specimen sequenced was naive CD4+ T cells from blood. These receptors were taken from a man aged 30-40 years with type 1 diabetes.

CDR3 region: CASRRQGGSGNTIYF. In nucleotides, the CDR3 is TGTGCCAGCAGGCGACAGGGGGGCTCCGGAAACACCATATATTTT. This chain uses TRBV2 with TRBJ1-3; 9 bases align to TRBD1. This CDR3 is built from 15 residues. Trimming at V came to 6 bases and at J to 4 bases, leaving 7 bases not matched to a gene. In germline, CDR1 is SNHLY, CDR2 FYNNEI.

This clone was seen only a few times. The chain couples TRBV4-2 to TRBJ2-2, with 16 bases lining up with TRBD2. The CDR3 spans 19 residues. Germline-derived CDR1 and CDR2 are LGHNA and YNFKEQ. The J segment lost 8 bases and the V segment lost 4 bases, leaving 13 bases of the junction unmatched. CDR3 coding DNA: TGTGCCAGCAGCCTCGCCGGGACTAGCGGGGGGGCCACGCAGGGGGAGCTGTTTTTT. Translated, it gives CASSLAGTSGGATQGELFF.

The V gene is TRBV6-1, the J gene TRBJ1-5; D may be TRBD1 (5 bases). CDR1 is MNHNS and CDR2 is SASEGT in the germline V gene. The V end lost 0 bases, the J end lost 1 base, and 7 bases lay between the germline ends. The CDR3 contains 15 residues. This CDR3 is CASSEAGLSNQPQHF. The CDR3, as DNA: TGTGCCAGCAGTGAAGCGGGGCTAAGCAATCAGCCCCAGCATTTT.

This chain joins TRBV5-4 and TRBJ2-1; 7 bases map to TRBD1. The ends lost 4 bases at V and 6 bases at J; junction bases unmatched: 4. The germline V gene encodes CDR1 SGHNT and CDR2 YYREEE (reference sequence). There are 13 residues in the CDR3. CDR3 in DNA: TGTGCCAGCAGCCCAGACAGGGCCAATGAGCAGTTCTTC. Amino acid sequence: CASSPDRANEQFF.

The chain couples TRBV19 to TRBJ2-5; D perhaps matches TRBD1 (8 bases). Germline CDR1 LNHDA, CDR2 SQIVND (reference sequence). The CDR3 sequence is 15 residues long. V shed 5 bases and J shed 5 bases, with 18 bases lying between them. The chain's CDR3 is CASSSTTGEGETQYF. The CDR3 DNA reads TGTGCCAGTAGTTCTACGACAGGGGAGGGGGAGACCCAGTACTTC.

The CDR3 coding sequence is TGTGCCAGCAGCGTAGAGGTTGGAGGGGTGGCCAAAAACATTCAGTACTTC. Protein product: CASSVEVGGVAKNIQYF. This chain connects TRBV9 to TRBJ2-4; TRBD2 might be the D (6 bases). Germline CDR1 SGDLS, CDR2 YYNGEE. The V gene lost 0 bases and the J gene lost 1 base, with 14 bases spanning the gap. The CDR3 has 17 residues.